This T cell receptor (beta chain) was profiled in a study of blood T cell repertoires in COVID-19. Study-wide context: Samples came from the United States, Italy and Spain, spanning acute and convalescent COVID-19. PBMCs, B-cell-depleted T cells, or T cells were the source of the cDNA or gDNA that made up the material.

In the authors' workflow: Amplified reference gene primers provided the basis for estimating nucleated cell counts. This table comes from immunoSEQ multiplex PCR, and its TCRdb copy is limited to in-frame clones, with some not included. V and J calls and clone size are copied from that table; D and trimming were computed from the DNA. Among about 100,000 clones listed, approximately 80% were seen once. The CDR3 loop spans 12 amino acids. CDR1 and CDR2 from the germline V gene are SGHAT and FQDESV (reference sequence). The V gene lost 4 bases and the J gene lost 9 bases, with 12 bases spanning the gap.

The sequencing sample was made of peripheral blood. V gene TRBV11-1 combines with J gene TRBJ1-1; tentatively, D is TRBD1 (5 bases). This clonotype was obtained from a man in his sixties or seventies with active or convalescent COVID-19. DNA for the CDR3: TGTGCCAGCAGCTCAACTCAGGGTAAAGCTTTCTTT. It translates to CASSSTQGKAFF.